This TCR beta chain originates from a study of blood T cell repertoires in COVID-19. Study details: Samples taken during acute and convalescent COVID-19 were collected in the United States, Italy and Spain. PBMCs, B-cell-depleted T cells, or T cells were the source of the cDNA or gDNA that made up the material.

Germline CDR1 MDHEN, CDR2 SYDVKM. This CDR3 has 15 amino acids. Between the trimmed V and J ends, which lost 4 bases and 0 bases, there was a span of 7 bases. TCRdb keeps only in-frame clones here, not all; method: immunoSEQ multiplex PCR. The repertoire consists of around 150,000 clones, with 85% to 95% occurring once and the leading ten covering 4.5% to 5.5%. This TCR was recovered from a woman in her forties or fifties with acute or convalescent COVID-19. The gene calls are TRBV28 and TRBJ1-6; D not certain. Material for sequencing was peripheral blood. CDR3 in amino acids: CASSYPSSYNSPLHF. The DNA for the CDR3 is TGTGCCAGCAGTTACCCGAGCTCCTATAATTCACCCCTCCACTTT.